This passage covers 24 T cell receptor beta chains from one sample sequenced in a study of graft-versus-host responses after intestinal transplantation. Clones were sequenced by immunoSEQ multiplex PCR, and TCRdb holds only the in-frame ones, with some missing. The sample carries tens of thousands of clones, around 93% recorded once. Their antigen targets remain unknown. The sample consisted of unstimulated CD4+ T cells sorted from spleen or lymph node cells, taken before transplant. The receptors were gathered from a human donor who was the organ donor for an intestinal transplant.

V usage is TRBV27 and J usage is TRBJ2-1, with 7 bases aligning to TRBD2. V lost 7 bases and J lost 12; bases outside the gene matches: 6. Germline assignment: CDR1 MNHEY and CDR2 SMNVEV (reference sequence). The CDR3 runs to 11 residues. The CDR3 reads CASKQAGLQFF. The CDR3 coding sequence is TGTGCCAGCAAACAAGCGGGGTTGCAGTTCTTC.

This chain uses TRBV5-1 with TRBJ2-5; no firm D call. The ends were cut back, 0 bases at V and 1 base at J, with 10 bases in the middle. Germline CDR1 SGHRS, CDR2 YFSETQ. The CDR3 has 15 residues. Here the CDR3 reads CASSLAGRTQETQYF. The DNA of the CDR3 is TGCGCCAGCAGCTTGGCGGGCAGGACCCAAGAGACCCAGTACTTC. The full variable domain, its missing parts supplied by reference TRBV5-1 and TRBJ2-5, is KAGVTQTPRYLIKTRGQQVTLSCSPISGHRSVSWYQQTPGQGLQFLFEYFSETQRNKGNFPGRFSGRQFSNSRSEMNVSTLELGDSALYLCASSLAGRTQETQYFGPGTRLLVL.

This clone was observed a few times. The chain combines TRBV2 with TRBJ2-1; 10 bases line up with TRBD1. Trimming removed 7 bases from V and 3 bases from J; junction bases left unmatched: 6. CDR3 length: 15 amino acids. CDR1 and CDR2 from the germline V gene are SNHLY and FYNNEI. The CDR3 protein is CASKSRDRGYNEQFF. The CDR3 DNA follows: TGTGCCAGCAAATCCCGGGACAGGGGCTACAATGAGCAGTTCTTC.

This rearrangement joins TRBV10-1 to TRBJ1-2; TRBD1 might be the D (5 bases). The germline V and J ends were trimmed by 7 bases and 2 bases, with 11 bases remaining between them. The CDR3 consists of 13 residues. In germline, CDR1 is WNHNN, CDR2 SYGVQD (reference sequence). CDR3 loop: CASIGEGNYGYTF. In DNA, the CDR3 is TGCGCCAGCATCGGGGAGGGGAACTATGGCTACACCTTC.

The J gene is TRBJ2-3, the V gene TRBV11-3, with D hard to call. Per the germline V gene, CDR1 is SGHNT and CDR2 is YENEEA. This CDR3 region has 13 residues. The V end lost 5 bases, the J end lost 0 bases, and 6 bases lay between the germline ends. DNA for the CDR3: TGTGCCAGCAGCCGCCTTAGCACAGATACGCAGTATTTT. Protein sequence: CASSRLSTDTQYF.

This chain's CDR3 is CASSLQHLHNEKLFF. The CDR3 DNA is TGTGCCAGCAGCTTACAACACCTTCATAATGAAAAACTGTTTTTT. The chain carries TRBV7-9 and TRBJ1-4; D gene uncertain. Deletions cut 2 bases from V and 4 bases from J, with 11 bases between. This CDR3 comprises 15 residues. Looked up from germline, CDR1 is SEHNR and CDR2 is FQNEAQ (reference sequence).

This chain joins TRBV7-2 and TRBJ2-7, with TRBD2 identical over 9 bases. CDR1 SGHTA and CDR2 FQGNSA come from the germline V gene. Losses at the gene ends were 1 base for V and 3 bases for J; bases not matched to a gene: 1. The CDR3 is 14 residues long. Here the CDR3 DNA reads TGTGCCAGCAGCTTAGTAGCGGGGGACTACGAGCAGTACTTC. Protein product: CASSLVAGDYEQYF.

V is TRBV6-5 and J is TRBJ2-3, with 9 bases aligning to TRBD1. Trimming took 1 base from V and 1 from J; bases not matched to a gene: 3. The V gene's germline CDR1 is MNHEY and CDR2 SVGAGI. The CDR3 spans 16 residues. The DNA for the CDR3 is TGTGCCAGCAGTTACTTAAGGACAGGGGGCACAGATACGCAGTATTTT. Residues: CASSYLRTGGTDTQYF.

The rearrangement links TRBV5-1 to TRBJ1-2; 7 positions agree with TRBD1. The CDR3 is 15 residues long. The V and J ends lost 1 base and 4 bases, in that order; junction bases with no gene match: 7. Germline-derived CDR1 and CDR2 are SGHRS and YFSETQ. CDR3 sequence: CASSLRGQSAYGYTF. The CDR3 nucleotides read TGCGCCAGCAGCTTGAGGGGACAGTCTGCCTATGGCTACACCTTC.

The CDR3 spells CASSKRWGNTGELFF. CDR3 coding DNA: TGTGCCAGCAGCAAAAGGTGGGGGAACACCGGGGAGCTGTTTTTT. The chain employs TRBV21-1 and TRBJ2-2. TRBV21-1 is a pseudogene segment. This CDR3 contains 15 residues.

The chain joins TRBV29-1 to TRBJ1-1; 8 bases are shared with TRBD1. The CDR3 covers 15 residues. Per germline, CDR1 SQVTM and CDR2 ANQGSEA. J was trimmed by 4 bases and V by 2 bases; bases with no gene match: 9. In DNA form, the CDR3 reads TGCAGCGTTGAACGCCAGGGGGCCCCTCCCACTGAAGCTTTCTTT. Translating gives CSVERQGAPPTEAFF.

This clone was counted between two and nine times. The CDR3 DNA reads as TGCGCCAGCAGCCAAGATGAGACAGGGGGGCAGTACTTC. Translating it yields CASSQDETGGQYF. This chain connects TRBV4-3 to TRBJ2-7; 9 bases map to TRBD1. Unmatched junction bases numbered 3, after V lost 0 bases and J lost 9 bases. CDR3 length equals 13 residues. In germline, CDR1 is LGHNA, CDR2 YSLEER.

The rearrangement links TRBV7-2 to TRBJ2-5, with TRBD2 matching 9 bases. V trimming: 4 bases; J trimming: 5 bases; junction bases outside the gene matches: 14. The germline CDR1 and CDR2 sequences are SGHTA and FQGNSA. The CDR3 extends over 17 amino acids. Here the CDR3 reads CASSSYGQAGGHETQYF. The CDR3 nucleotides read TGTGCCAGCAGCTCATACGGCCAGGCGGGGGGGCACGAGACCCAGTACTTC.

This clone was observed a single time. The chain carries TRBV2 and TRBJ1-4, with D maybe TRBD1 (6 bases). The CDR3 totals 15 residues. V shed 6 bases and J shed 0 bases, with 11 bases lying between them. Germline lookup yields CDR1 SNHLY and CDR2 FYNNEI. The CDR3 DNA is TGTGCCAGCAGCCGGGACACCGCAACTAATGAAAAACTGTTTTTT. Protein sequence: CASSRDTATNEKLFF.

V gene TRBV19 combines with J gene TRBJ1-6; D gene ambiguous. The CDR3 contains 17 residues. With 0 bases removed from V and 2 bases from J, the gap between germline ends came to 11 bases. From germline, CDR1 is LNHDA and CDR2 SQIVND (reference sequence). The CDR3 nucleotides are TGTGCCAGTAGTATAGATCTGGGGAGCACCTATAATTCACCCCTCCACTTT. It yields the protein CASSIDLGSTYNSPLHF.

This chain joins TRBV9 and TRBJ2-5; 7 bases align to TRBD2. The germline gives CDR1 SGDLS, CDR2 YYNGEE. After removal of 4 bases from V and 4 bases from J, the junction contained 10 bases not matched to a gene. The CDR3 length is 15 residues. The CDR3 DNA follows: TGTGCCAGCAGCCCCTTTGGGACGGGGGGAGAGACCCAGTACTTC. Protein: CASSPFGTGGETQYF. Drawing the rest from reference TRBV9 and TRBJ2-5, the complete variable domain is DSGVTQTPKHLITATGQRVTLRCSPRSGDLSVYWYQQSLDQGLQFLIQYYNGEERAKGNILERFSAQQFPDLHSELNLSSLELGDSALYFCASSPFGTGGETQYFGPGTRLLVL.

This chain uses TRBV6-6 with TRBJ2-1; TRBD2 aligns across 12 bases. CDR3 length: 16 residues. J gave up 5 bases and V 6 bases, and 8 bases lay outside the gene matches. CDR1 MNHNY and CDR2 SVGAGI come from the germline V gene (reference sequence). The CDR3 DNA follows: TGTGCCAGCAGAAAAGAACTAGCGGGGGGACACAATGAGCAGTTCTTC. Translated: CASRKELAGGHNEQFF.

The chain carries TRBV21-1 and TRBJ2-7. TRBV21-1 is tagged as a pseudogene. The CDR3 runs to 15 residues. The CDR3 region is CASSKLHGNSYEQYF. CDR3 DNA: TGTGCCAGCAGCAAACTTCATGGAAACTCCTACGAGCAGTACTTC.

This rearrangement joins TRBV19 to TRBJ2-1; D may match TRBD1 or TRBD2 (7 bases each). V gave up 5 bases and J gave up 9 bases, with 17 bases separating them. The CDR3 loop spans 14 amino acids. Germline CDR1 LNHDA, CDR2 SQIVND (reference sequence). The CDR3 DNA reads TGTGCCAGTAGTGAACAGGGGAGGGTGGGTGAGCAGTTCTTC. As protein: CASSEQGRVGEQFF.

The chain carries TRBV15 and TRBJ2-5; TRBD2 aligns across 8 bases. Germline CDR1 reads LNHNV; CDR2 reads YYDKDF (reference sequence). The V segment lost 5 bases and the J segment 4 bases; nucleotides outside the gene matches: 12. The CDR3 is 16 residues long. The CDR3 protein is CATSGWVSGEAETQYF. In DNA form, the CDR3 reads TGTGCCACCAGCGGATGGGTTAGCGGGGAAGCAGAGACCCAGTACTTC.

The J gene is TRBJ2-4, the V gene TRBV5-4, with a possible D match to TRBD2 (7 bases). This CDR3 has 13 amino acids. The germline CDR1 and CDR2 sequences are SGHNT and YYREEE (reference sequence). V lost 4 bases to trimming and J lost 4 bases, with 9 bases between them. The CDR3 DNA reads as TGTGCCAGCAGCGGGGGGGCAAAAAACATTCAGTACTTC. It yields the protein CASSGGAKNIQYF.

The gene calls are TRBV20-1 and TRBJ2-4; weak D call: TRBD2 (5 bases). CDR1 and CDR2 (germline): DFQATT, SNEGSKA (reference sequence). Deletions cut 6 bases from V and 9 bases from J, with 9 bases between. This CDR3 spans 10 amino acids. In nucleotides, the CDR3 is TGCAGTGCCGGGAACGGCATTCAGTACTTC. Its protein product is CSAGNGIQYF.

The rearrangement joins TRBV29-1 to TRBJ2-1; 7 nucleotides line up with TRBD1. The CDR3 spans 14 residues. V lost 3 bases, J lost 7 bases, and 9 bases stayed unmatched. The germline V gene has CDR1 SQVTM and CDR2 ANQGSEA. CDR3 sequence reads: CSVDRQGVWNEQFF. The DNA for the CDR3 is TGCAGCGTTGATCGGCAGGGGGTTTGGAATGAGCAGTTCTTC.

The chain links TRBV7-2 to TRBJ1-5; 10 nucleotides line up with TRBD1. CDR1 and CDR2 from the germline V gene are SGHTA and FQGNSA. The CDR3 sequence is 16 residues long. The junction had 5 bases not matched to a gene; V was cut back by 1 base and J by 5 bases. In DNA, the CDR3 is TGTGCCAGCAGCTTAGAGCCGGGACAGGGGTATCAGCCCCAGCATTTT. Amino acid sequence: CASSLEPGQGYQPQHF.